The rows below give T cell receptor beta chains drawn from one sample of a study of T cells of healthy individuals. TCRdb used MiXCR to reprocess the 5' RACE reads, holding one entry per CDR3 protein. The table has tens of thousands of distinct CDR3 sequences, around 15% seen once. These receptors were obtained from a human donor in good health. CDR3s include the opening cysteine and the closing phenylalanine or tryptophan. The order of the fields is CDR3 DNA, CDR3 protein, D gene, clone size, J gene, V gene. The D gene is left open where the match is weak. A row's size may be missing; if present it is once, few, many or a size class.

DNA: TGCAGCGTTGAAGACCCAGAGGCGGATGAGACCCAGTACTTC; CDR3: CSVEDPEADETQYF; D: NA; size: many; J: TRBJ2-5; V: TRBV29-1
DNA: TGCGCCAGCAGTGAGTCTCCAGGGCAAGGAAACACCATATATTTT; CDR3: CASSESPGQGNTIYF; D: NA; size: few; J: TRBJ1-3; V: TRBV10-1
DNA: TGTGCCAGCAGCTTGCGGGACAGGACCTACGAGCAGTACTTC; CDR3: CASSLRDRTYEQYF; D: TRBD1; size: many; J: TRBJ2-7; V: TRBV11-2
DNA: TGTGCCAGCAGCGAGACGCTCGGGACAGGGGTTTCCTACAATGAGCAGTTCTTC; CDR3: CASSETLGTGVSYNEQFF; D: TRBD1; size: many; J: TRBJ2-1; V: TRBV9
DNA: TGCGCCAGCAGCTTGGTTCTGCGGACGGGGAGCTCCTATAATTCACCCCTCCACTTT; CDR3: CASSLVLRTGSSYNSPLHF; D: NA; size: few; J: TRBJ1-6; V: TRBV5-1
DNA: TGCAGTGCGACTGCCACACTCGAGCAGTACTTC; CDR3: CSATATLEQYF; D: NA; size: medium-sized; J: TRBJ2-7; V: TRBV20-1
DNA: TGTGCCAGCACCCTAACCAACTATGGCTACACCTTC; CDR3: CASTLTNYGYTF; D: NA; size: NA; J: TRBJ1-2; V: TRBV7-9
DNA: TGTGCCAGCAGCGTAGGGACTGCCGGGGAGCTGTTTTTT; CDR3: CASSVGTAGELFF; D: NA; size: many; J: TRBJ2-2; V: TRBV9
DNA: TGTGCCAGCAGACACAGGGAATCGAACACTGAAGCTTTCTTT; CDR3: CASRHRESNTEAFF; D: NA; size: NA; J: TRBJ1-1; V: TRBV7-9
DNA: TGTGCCAGCAGCGTCGGGGAAAAGGTGGCCGGGGAGCTGTTTTTT; CDR3: CASSVGEKVAGELFF; D: NA; size: NA; J: TRBJ2-2; V: TRBV7-6
DNA: TGTGCCAGCAGCTTCGGGACAGGGAAGGAAGGGGAGACCCAGTACTTC; CDR3: CASSFGTGKEGETQYF; D: TRBD1; size: many; J: TRBJ2-5; V: TRBV7-9
DNA: TGTGCCAGCAGCTTAGCACACCATAATTCACCCCTCCACTTT; CDR3: CASSLAHHNSPLHF; D: NA; size: NA; J: TRBJ1-6; V: TRBV7-3
DNA: TGTGCCACAAGAAGGGACAGCTCTACAAACTTCTACGAGCAGTACTTC; CDR3: CATRRDSSTNFYEQYF; D: TRBD1; size: NA; J: TRBJ2-7; V: TRBV2
DNA: TGCGCCAGCAACCGACTGGAAGGTTTGACGCAGTATTTT; CDR3: CASNRLEGLTQYF; D: NA; size: few; J: TRBJ2-3; V: TRBV5-1
DNA: TGTGCCAGCCATTCAACGGGCACCTACAATGAGCAGTTCTTC; CDR3: CASHSTGTYNEQFF; D: NA; size: NA; J: TRBJ2-1; V: TRBV6-2/TRBV6-3
DNA: TGTGCCAGCAGCTTAGCGGGAAGCTCCTACAATGAGCAGTTCTTC; CDR3: CASSLAGSSYNEQFF; D: NA; size: NA; J: TRBJ2-1; V: TRBV7-7
DNA: TGTGCCAGCAGCTTGGCCGGGTCTGCCCTTCGCAGGGGCACTGAAGCTTTCTTT; CDR3: CASSLAGSALRRGTEAFF; D: NA; size: NA; J: TRBJ1-1; V: TRBV5-8
DNA: TGTGCCAGCTCTTATCGGGACAGGGGGCCGAGGGAGCAGTACTTC; CDR3: CASSYRDRGPREQYF; D: TRBD1; size: NA; J: TRBJ2-7; V: TRBV9
DNA: TGTGCCAGCAGCTTAGGGCAGCTAAATGAAAAACTGTTTTTT; CDR3: CASSLGQLNEKLFF; D: NA; size: NA; J: TRBJ1-4; V: TRBV11-2
DNA: TGTGCCAGCAGCGCCAACGGACCAGGGGGGGGCTACAATGAGCAGTTCTTC; CDR3: CASSANGPGGGYNEQFF; D: NA; size: NA; J: TRBJ2-1; V: TRBV7-3
DNA: TGTGCCAGCAGTTCCGGGGCGGTCTACACCTTC; CDR3: CASSSGAVYTF; D: NA; size: NA; J: TRBJ1-2; V: TRBV12-3/TRBV12-4
DNA: TGTGCCAGCAGTGGATCGGGGGGGGCCAAAAACAATCAGTACTTC; CDR3: CASSGSGGAKNNQYF; D: TRBD2; size: once; J: TRBJ2-4; V: TRBV2
DNA: TGTGCCAGCAGTTTGATAGGGGGAAGGGAGACCCAGTACTTC; CDR3: CASSLIGGRETQYF; D: NA; size: NA; J: TRBJ2-5; V: TRBV27
DNA: TGTGCCAGCTGGGAACACAGGGCGGGGAACACTGAAGCTTTCTTT; CDR3: CASWEHRAGNTEAFF; D: NA; size: NA; J: TRBJ1-1; V: TRBV6-2/TRBV6-3
DNA: TGCAGCGTTAGAGGGGCGGAGAACTATGGCTACACCTTC; CDR3: CSVRGAENYGYTF; D: NA; size: many; J: TRBJ1-2; V: TRBV29-1
DNA: TGTGCCAGCAGTGAAAGGTTTAGAAACACCGGGGAGCTGTTTTTT; CDR3: CASSERFRNTGELFF; D: NA; size: many; J: TRBJ2-2; V: TRBV2
DNA: TGTGCCAGCAGCGTACGCCTAGCGGGGGGGCGAAGTTACAATGAGCAGTTCTTC; CDR3: CASSVRLAGGRSYNEQFF; D: TRBD2; size: few; J: TRBJ2-1; V: TRBV9
DNA: TGCGCCAGCAGCCAAGATGATTTGGAGCGTTCCGCCTACGAGCAGTACTTC; CDR3: CASSQDDLERSAYEQYF; D: NA; size: NA; J: TRBJ2-7; V: TRBV4-1
DNA: TGTGCCAGCAGCTTAGCGTCGGGGGGGACCGCCGAGCAGTACTTC; CDR3: CASSLASGGTAEQYF; D: TRBD2; size: many; J: TRBJ2-7; V: TRBV7-9
DNA: TGTGCCAGCAGCCAAGATGCGGTCCGACAGGGTGGGGACACCATATATTTT; CDR3: CASSQDAVRQGGDTIYF; D: TRBD1; size: NA; J: TRBJ1-3; V: TRBV3-1
DNA: TGTGCCAGCAGCCAAGCTGGATCGGGACTCCACTCCTACGAGCAGTACTTC; CDR3: CASSQAGSGLHSYEQYF; D: NA; size: many; J: TRBJ2-7; V: TRBV3-1
DNA: TGTGCCAGCAGCCCGGGACTAGCGATGACAGATACGCAGTATTTT; CDR3: CASSPGLAMTDTQYF; D: TRBD2; size: many; J: TRBJ2-3; V: TRBV7-2
DNA: TGTGCCAGCGCAAGGGGGCGGAGTGAGCAGTTCTTC; CDR3: CASARGRSEQFF; D: TRBD1; size: NA; J: TRBJ2-1; V: TRBV3-1
DNA: TGCGCCAGCAGCCTCAAAGGCGGGCCGAATTCACCCCTCCACTTT; CDR3: CASSLKGGPNSPLHF; D: NA; size: many; J: TRBJ1-6; V: TRBV4-1
DNA: TGTGCCAGCAGTTACGGAGGGAGGCCATCCTACGAGCAGTACTTC; CDR3: CASSYGGRPSYEQYF; D: NA; size: few; J: TRBJ2-7; V: TRBV6-2/TRBV6-3
DNA: TGTGCCAGCAGCTCGCCGGTTACAACAGATACGCAGTATTTT; CDR3: CASSSPVTTDTQYF; D: NA; size: NA; J: TRBJ2-3; V: TRBV11-2
DNA: TGTGCCAGCAGCTCCTGGTTCGGGGACTCCTACGAGCAGTACTTC; CDR3: CASSSWFGDSYEQYF; D: NA; size: NA; J: TRBJ2-7; V: TRBV7-2
DNA: TGTGCCAGCAGCCCCCCGTCCGGGGCCCTCACAGATACGCAGTATTTT; CDR3: CASSPPSGALTDTQYF; D: NA; size: NA; J: TRBJ2-3; V: TRBV11-2
DNA: TGTGCCAGCAAACCTGGGGTCAGCTCCTATAATTCACCCCTCCACTTT; CDR3: CASKPGVSSYNSPLHF; D: NA; size: few; J: TRBJ1-6; V: TRBV28
DNA: TGTGCCATCAGTGAGAGCTTAGACGAGCAGTACTTC; CDR3: CAISESLDEQYF; D: NA; size: many; J: TRBJ2-7; V: TRBV10-3
DNA: TGTGCCAGCAGCCACCCCTCCTACGAGCAGTACTTC; CDR3: CASSHPSYEQYF; D: NA; size: many; J: TRBJ2-7; V: TRBV7-2
DNA: TGTGCCAGCAGTCTAAGACAGTTCGGTCAGCCCCAGCATTTT; CDR3: CASSLRQFGQPQHF; D: NA; size: NA; J: TRBJ1-5; V: TRBV28
DNA: TGTGCCAGCAGTCCGTGGGGGGTAGCCAGGAATGAGCAGTTCTTC; CDR3: CASSPWGVARNEQFF; D: NA; size: NA; J: TRBJ2-1; V: TRBV6-2/TRBV6-3
DNA: TGTGCCACCAGCATTCAAGGGGTTACCTACGAGCAGTACTTC; CDR3: CATSIQGVTYEQYF; D: NA; size: many; J: TRBJ2-7; V: TRBV15
DNA: TGTGCCAGCAGCATGGGACTAGGCCACGATTACGAGCAGTACTTC; CDR3: CASSMGLGHDYEQYF; D: TRBD2; size: many; J: TRBJ2-7; V: TRBV11-1
DNA: TGTGCCAGCAGGAGACAGGGCAGAAATTCACCCCTCCACTTT; CDR3: CASRRQGRNSPLHF; D: TRBD1; size: few; J: TRBJ1-6; V: TRBV2
DNA: TGTGCCAGCAGCAAAACGGGGGAGTACGAGCAGTACTTC; CDR3: CASSKTGEYEQYF; D: NA; size: once; J: TRBJ2-7; V: TRBV21-1
DNA: TGTGCCATCAGAGAGGCTAGCGGGAGTACCTACGAGCAGTACTTC; CDR3: CAIREASGSTYEQYF; D: TRBD2; size: NA; J: TRBJ2-7; V: TRBV10-3
DNA: TGTGCCAGCAGCTTGATTGGACAGGGGGCAGCTGAGCAGTTCTTC; CDR3: CASSLIGQGAAEQFF; D: TRBD1; size: many; J: TRBJ2-1; V: TRBV5-4
DNA: TGTGCCAGCAGTTCTGGGACTACCGGGGGAGATACGCAGTATTTT; CDR3: CASSSGTTGGDTQYF; D: TRBD2; size: many; J: TRBJ2-3; V: TRBV6-2/TRBV6-3
DNA: TGCGCCAGCAGCTTGACCCAGGGTTACAATGAGCAGTTCTTC; CDR3: CASSLTQGYNEQFF; D: NA; size: few; J: TRBJ2-1; V: TRBV5-1
DNA: TGTGCCAGCAGTCTCCGAAGGAACAATGAGCAGTTCTTC; CDR3: CASSLRRNNEQFF; D: NA; size: many; J: TRBJ2-1; V: TRBV12-3/TRBV12-4
DNA: TGCAGTGCTGAAGGGGGTACCTCCACAGATACGCAGTATTTT; CDR3: CSAEGGTSTDTQYF; D: NA; size: few; J: TRBJ2-3; V: TRBV20-1
DNA: TGCAGTGCTAGGGGGACTAGCGGCTACCCCGAGCAGTACTTC; CDR3: CSARGTSGYPEQYF; D: TRBD2; size: NA; J: TRBJ2-7; V: TRBV20-1